These T cell receptor beta chains were read from a single sample in a study of PD-L1 blockade in urothelial cancer. TCRdb's copy holds only in-frame clones and misses some; the assay was immunoSEQ multiplex PCR. Of roughly 56,000 clones listed, 86% are singletons. Material: PBMCs, obtained around atezolizumab (anti-PD-L1) treatment. These receptors originate from a man aged 60 to 75 with urothelial cancer. Each CDR3 is given with its conserved first and last residue. The D gene is left open where the match is weak. The listing skips clone size in some rows; elsewhere it reads once, few, many or a size class.

V: TRBV4-2; size: .; D: TRBD1; J: TRBJ1-2; DNA: TGTGCCAGCAGTCCAAGATCGGGACAGGCCAAACCTGGCTACACCTTC; CDR3: CASSPRSGQAKPGYTF
V: TRBV6-5; size: .; D: TRBD1; J: TRBJ1-1; DNA: TGTGCCAGCAGTTATACAGGGGGCCCCGGGGCTTTCTTT; CDR3: CASSYTGGPGAFF
V: TRBV15; size: .; D: .; J: TRBJ2-7; DNA: TGTGCCACCAGCAGAGCCAGGGGGGAGGACGAGCAGTACTTC; CDR3: CATSRARGEDEQYF
V: TRBV4-1; size: .; D: .; J: TRBJ1-2; DNA: TGCGCCAGCAGCCAAGATCAGGGGTCCTATGGCTACACCTTC; CDR3: CASSQDQGSYGYTF
V: TRBV5-5; size: .; D: .; J: TRBJ2-1; DNA: TGTGCCAGCAGCGGTATAGTTTTGGGCGGGGATGAGCAGTTCTTC; CDR3: CASSGIVLGGDEQFF
V: TRBV18; size: medium-sized; D: .; J: TRBJ2-1; DNA: TGTGCCAGCTCACCAAACCCCCAGGGAGGCTACAATGAGCAGTTCTTC; CDR3: CASSPNPQGGYNEQFF
V: TRBV6-6; size: .; D: .; J: TRBJ1-2; DNA: TGTGCCAGCAGTTACGGGCTTTATGGCTACACCTTC; CDR3: CASSYGLYGYTF
V: TRBV5-1; size: .; D: .; J: TRBJ1-1; DNA: TGCGCCAGCAGCCGTAACGGGGAGGGGACTGAAGCTTTCTTT; CDR3: CASSRNGEGTEAFF
V: TRBV6-6; size: many; D: .; J: TRBJ2-7; DNA: TGTGCCAGCACCTTCCCAGGGGCCCGTTACGAGCAGTACTTC; CDR3: CASTFPGARYEQYF
V: TRBV5-5; size: .; D: .; J: TRBJ1-2; DNA: TGTGCCAGCACGAGCGGGGATCCTCCCTATGGCTACACCTTC; CDR3: CASTSGDPPYGYTF
V: TRBV5-1; size: .; D: .; J: TRBJ1-2; DNA: TGCGCCAGCAGCACTAACGAGGCTAACTATGGCTACACCTTC; CDR3: CASSTNEANYGYTF
V: TRBV21-1; size: .; D: .; J: TRBJ1-5; DNA: TGTGCCAGCAGCAAAGCGAAGGGGAATCAGCCCCAGCATTTT; CDR3: CASSKAKGNQPQHF
V: TRBV9; size: .; D: TRBD2; J: TRBJ2-5; DNA: TGTGCCAGCAGCTCCTCAGCCGGGACTAGCGGGGAGACCCAGTACTTC; CDR3: CASSSSAGTSGETQYF
V: TRBV6-5; size: .; D: TRBD2; J: TRBJ2-1; DNA: TGTGCCAGGCCGACAGTAGCGGGAGAAGTCAATGAGCAGTTCTTC; CDR3: CARPTVAGEVNEQFF
V: TRBV6-5; size: .; D: TRBD2; J: TRBJ2-7; DNA: TGTGCCAGCAGTTACCCTAGACTAGCGGGAGCTAGCGAGCAGTACTTC; CDR3: CASSYPRLAGASEQYF
V: TRBV27; size: .; D: .; J: TRBJ1-6; DNA: TGTGCCAGCAGTTCCCGGGACACTGGGAATTCACCCCTCCACTTT; CDR3: CASSSRDTGNSPLHF
V: TRBV5-1; size: .; D: TRBD2; J: TRBJ2-2; DNA: TGCGCCAGCAGCTACGACACCGGGACTAGAACGGTCGGGGAGCTGTTTTTT; CDR3: CASSYDTGTRTVGELFF
V: TRBV29-1; size: .; D: TRBD2; J: TRBJ2-3; DNA: TGCAGCGTTCAGGCTAGCGGGGTGAGCACAGATACGCAGTATTTT; CDR3: CSVQASGVSTDTQYF
V: TRBV28; size: .; D: .; J: TRBJ1-6; DNA: TGTGCCAGCAGTTTTGTGGTCTCCAGGTCCTATAATTCACCCCTCCACTTT; CDR3: CASSFVVSRSYNSPLHF
V: TRBV5-1; size: .; D: TRBD1; J: TRBJ1-3; DNA: TGCGCCAGCAGCGGGACAGGGTCTGGAAACACCATATATTTT; CDR3: CASSGTGSGNTIYF
V: TRBV21-1; size: .; D: .; J: TRBJ2-2; DNA: TGTGCCAGCAGCAAAAGAGTTTACACCGGGGAGCTGTTTTTT; CDR3: CASSKRVYTGELFF
V: TRBV30; size: .; D: .; J: TRBJ1-1; DNA: TGTGCCTGGAGTGAGGGGGAGGGTACTGAAGCTTTCTTT; CDR3: CAWSEGEGTEAFF
V: TRBV6-6; size: .; D: .; J: TRBJ2-7; DNA: TGTGCCAGCAGAGAGGGGACATCGGCCTACGAGCAGTACTTC; CDR3: CASREGTSAYEQYF
V: TRBV5-1; size: .; D: TRBD2; J: TRBJ2-1; DNA: TGCGCCAGCAGCTTCATAGCGGGAGGGGGCAATGAGCAGTTCTTC; CDR3: CASSFIAGGGNEQFF
V: TRBV11-2; size: .; D: .; J: TRBJ1-1; DNA: TGTGCCAGCAGCCCTCGCACTGAAGCTTTCTTT; CDR3: CASSPRTEAFF
V: TRBV5-6; size: .; D: TRBD2; J: TRBJ2-5; DNA: TGTGCCAGCAGCCAGAGGGCGACTAGCGGGAGGGAGACCCAGTACTTC; CDR3: CASSQRATSGRETQYF
V: TRBV6-6; size: .; D: .; J: TRBJ1-5; DNA: TGTGCCAGCAGTTACTCTACAGCATACAGCAATCAGCCCCAGCATTTT; CDR3: CASSYSTAYSNQPQHF
V: TRBV5-6; size: .; D: TRBD2; J: TRBJ2-7; DNA: TGTGCCAGCAGCGCGGGACTAGTCTCCTACGAGCAGTACTTC; CDR3: CASSAGLVSYEQYF
V: TRBV4-1; size: .; D: .; J: TRBJ1-1; DNA: TGCGCCAGCAGCCCGGGAGGCATCATTGGGACTGAAGCTTTCTTT; CDR3: CASSPGGIIGTEAFF
V: TRBV7-9; size: .; D: TRBD1; J: TRBJ1-2; DNA: TGTGCCAGCAGCTCCCGACAGGGCTATGGCTACACCTTC; CDR3: CASSSRQGYGYTF
V: TRBV5-6; size: .; D: .; J: TRBJ2-7; DNA: TGTGCCAGCAGCTCCCTGCGACGGGGATGGGGTTACGAGCAGTACTTC; CDR3: CASSSLRRGWGYEQYF
V: TRBV27; size: .; D: .; J: TRBJ1-2; DNA: TGTGCCAGCAGTTTACGAGGGGGAGGCTACACCTTC; CDR3: CASSLRGGGYTF
V: TRBV5-1; size: .; D: TRBD1; J: TRBJ1-2; DNA: TGCGCCAGCAGCTCACAGGGGTTGGACTATGGCTACACCTTC; CDR3: CASSSQGLDYGYTF
V: TRBV6-5; size: once; D: TRBD1; J: TRBJ1-6; DNA: TGTGCCAGCAGAAGGGACAGACATAATTCACCCCTCCACTTT; CDR3: CASRRDRHNSPLHF
V: TRBV2; size: .; D: .; J: TRBJ1-5; DNA: TGTGCCAGCAGGAAGGGGGGGGATCAGCCCCAGCATTTT; CDR3: CASRKGGDQPQHF
V: TRBV5-4; size: .; D: .; J: TRBJ1-2; DNA: TGTGCCAGCAGCGCTATTAGGTCAGGGGACTATGGCTACACCTTC; CDR3: CASSAIRSGDYGYTF
V: TRBV4-3; size: .; D: .; J: TRBJ1-3; DNA: TGCGCCAGCAGCCAAGAGGACATTGGAAACACCATATATTTT; CDR3: CASSQEDIGNTIYF
V: TRBV10-3; size: .; D: TRBD1; J: TRBJ1-1; DNA: TGTGCCATCAGTGAGTCGACGAGGACAGGCGTACCTGAAGCTTTCTTT; CDR3: CAISESTRTGVPEAFF
V: TRBV5-4; size: .; D: TRBD1; J: TRBJ1-2; DNA: TGTGCCAGCAGCCGGGACTACGGACAGGGATTGGAAGGCTACACCTTC; CDR3: CASSRDYGQGLEGYTF
V: TRBV27; size: few; D: TRBD2; J: TRBJ2-7; DNA: TGTGCCAGCAGTGCTGGGGGGGCAATAGCGGGGGAGCAGTACTTC; CDR3: CASSAGGAIAGEQYF
V: TRBV30; size: .; D: TRBD1; J: TRBJ1-2; DNA: TGTGCCTGGAGTACACCTACAGGGGTTGCTGGCTACACCTTC; CDR3: CAWSTPTGVAGYTF
V: TRBV7-2; size: .; D: TRBD1; J: TRBJ1-2; DNA: TGTGCCAGCAGCTCGTTCACAGGGGGGAACTATGGCTACACCTTC; CDR3: CASSSFTGGNYGYTF
V: TRBV27; size: .; D: .; J: TRBJ1-4; DNA: TGTGCCAGCAGTTTAGTCCGGGGAAAAAAACTGTTTTTT; CDR3: CASSLVRGKKLFF
V: TRBV27; size: .; D: TRBD1; J: TRBJ2-1; DNA: TGTGCCAGCAGTTTCCTTCGACAGGGGGCGGGCAATGAGCAGTTCTTC; CDR3: CASSFLRQGAGNEQFF
V: TRBV5-1; size: once; D: .; J: TRBJ2-7; DNA: TGCGCCAGCAGCTTTACAGGTACCTACGAGCAGTACTTC; CDR3: CASSFTGTYEQYF
V: TRBV6-1; size: .; D: .; J: TRBJ1-2; DNA: TGTGCCAGCCGTGGGGCTGCTAACTATGGCTACACCTTC; CDR3: CASRGAANYGYTF
V: TRBV6-5; size: .; D: .; J: TRBJ1-2; DNA: TGTGCCAGCAGTTACTCGATTGGTGACAGCCCTTATGGCTACACCTTC; CDR3: CASSYSIGDSPYGYTF
V: TRBV9; size: .; D: TRBD1; J: TRBJ2-7; DNA: TGTGCCAGCAGCGTACATGACAGGGGTCACCCCTCCTACGAGCAGTACTTC; CDR3: CASSVHDRGHPSYEQYF
V: TRBV5-1; size: .; D: TRBD1; J: TRBJ1-1; DNA: TGCGCCAGCAGCTTGTCCCCAGGGGGCACCGCAGAAGCTTTCTTT; CDR3: CASSLSPGGTAEAFF
V: TRBV9; size: .; D: TRBD2; J: TRBJ2-2; DNA: TGTGCCAGCAGCGTAGCTAGCGGGATGAACACCGGGGAGCTGTTTTTT; CDR3: CASSVASGMNTGELFF
V: TRBV7-9; size: .; D: .; J: TRBJ2-2; DNA: TGTGCCAGCAGCCCTAGGGGGGGCCATCCGGCCGGGGAGCTGTTTTTT; CDR3: CASSPRGGHPAGELFF
V: TRBV15; size: .; D: .; J: TRBJ2-5; DNA: TGTGCCACCAGCAGTCTCCTTTTAGTCCAAGAGACCCAGTACTTC; CDR3: CATSSLLLVQETQYF
V: TRBV5-4; size: .; D: TRBD1; J: TRBJ2-7; DNA: TGTGCCAGCAGCTTATGGACAGGGGGCTACCACGAGCAGTACTTC; CDR3: CASSLWTGGYHEQYF
V: TRBV6-7; size: .; D: .; J: TRBJ2-1; DNA: TGTGCCAGCAGTCGCCGCCGCAGGGGTCTTAGTTACAATGAGCAGTTCTTC; CDR3: CASSRRRRGLSYNEQFF
V: TRBV6-1; size: .; D: TRBD2; J: TRBJ2-3; DNA: TGTGCCGGCTCCCAGCGGGGGTCAGATACGCAGTATTTT; CDR3: CAGSQRGSDTQYF
V: TRBV5-5; size: .; D: TRBD1; J: TRBJ1-2; DNA: TGTGCCAGCAGCTCCGGAGGGACAGGGACCGGCTACACCTTC; CDR3: CASSSGGTGTGYTF
V: TRBV11-3; size: .; D: .; J: TRBJ2-2; DNA: TGTGCCAGCAGCTTAGATATAGCTTCGGGGGTGAGGAGTACCGGGGAGCTGTTTTTT; CDR3: CASSLDIASGVRSTGELFF
V: TRBV5-1; size: once; D: .; J: TRBJ2-5; DNA: TGCGCCAGCAGCCCGGGACAAGAGACCCAGTACTTC; CDR3: CASSPGQETQYF
V: TRBV18; size: .; D: .; J: TRBJ2-3; DNA: TGTGCCAGCTCACCGGCAGGAGGGGCCCTCACAGATACGCAGTATTTT; CDR3: CASSPAGGALTDTQYF
V: TRBV18; size: .; D: TRBD2; J: TRBJ2-3; DNA: TGTGCCAGCTCACCACGGACTAGCGGGAGTCGAGATACGCAGTATTTT; CDR3: CASSPRTSGSRDTQYF